The source of this T cell receptor beta chain is a study of T cell responses to AZD1222 COVID-19 vaccine. General study points: Baseline serostatus was positive in only a handful of AZD1222 recipients. Spike as a whole was targeted by vaccine-associated CD4 TCRs, dominant at 160-218 and 743-854. Increased Spike-specific TCR breadth and depth were observed after two AZD1222 doses. Nearly half of unique spike-specific TCRs reportedly avoided B.1.351 and B.1.1.7 mutated regions.

Concerning this clone: Antigen: not known.

Trimming cost V 3 bases and J 8 bases; bases outside gene matches: 7. Germline-derived CDR1 and CDR2 are LNHDA and SQIVND (reference sequence). CDR3 length: 14 residues. Sequencing was performed with immunoSEQ multiplex PCR; in TCRdb, only in-frame clones are kept and a portion is missing. The table records over 100,000 clones, roughly 90% of them present only once. This TCR came from an adult in good health. The material sequenced was peripheral blood, taken on day 0 of AZD1222 vaccination. The rearrangement uses TRBV19 and TRBJ1-5; 7 bases agree with TRBD1. CDR3 loop: CASSIPRTGEPQHF. DNA for the CDR3: TGTGCCAGTAGTATTCCACGCACAGGGGAGCCCCAGCATTTT.